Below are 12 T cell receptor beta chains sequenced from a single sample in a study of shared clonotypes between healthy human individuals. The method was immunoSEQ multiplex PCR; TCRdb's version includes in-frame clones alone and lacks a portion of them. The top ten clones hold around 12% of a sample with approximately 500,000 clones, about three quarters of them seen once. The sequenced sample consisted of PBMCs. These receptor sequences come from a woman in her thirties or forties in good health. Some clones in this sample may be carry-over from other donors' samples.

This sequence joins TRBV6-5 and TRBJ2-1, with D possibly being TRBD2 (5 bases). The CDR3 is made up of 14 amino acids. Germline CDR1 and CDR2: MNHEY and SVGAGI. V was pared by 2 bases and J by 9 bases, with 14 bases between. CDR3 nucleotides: TGTGCCAGCAGTTACGTCCTAGAAGGAGGTGAGCAGTTCTTC. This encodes CASSYVLEGGEQFF.

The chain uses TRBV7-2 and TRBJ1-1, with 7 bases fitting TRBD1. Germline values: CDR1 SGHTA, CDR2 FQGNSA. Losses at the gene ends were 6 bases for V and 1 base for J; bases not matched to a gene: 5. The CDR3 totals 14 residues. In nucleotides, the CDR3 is TGTGCCAGCAGTTGGCGACAGGGGAACACTGAAGCTTTCTTT. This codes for CASSWRQGNTEAFF. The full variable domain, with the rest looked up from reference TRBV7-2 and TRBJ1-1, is GAGVSQSPSNKVTEKGKDVELRCDPISGHTALYWYRQSLGQGLEFLIYFQGNSAPDKSGLPSDRFSAERTGGSVSTLTIQRTQQEDSAVYLCASSWRQGNTEAFFGQGTRLTVV.

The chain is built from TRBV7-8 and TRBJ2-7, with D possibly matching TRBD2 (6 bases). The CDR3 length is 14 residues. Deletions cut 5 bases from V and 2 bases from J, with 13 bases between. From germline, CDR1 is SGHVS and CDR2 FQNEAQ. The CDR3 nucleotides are TGTGCCAGCAGCGTACCGGGACTCACCTACGAGCAGTACTTC. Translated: CASSVPGLTYEQYF.

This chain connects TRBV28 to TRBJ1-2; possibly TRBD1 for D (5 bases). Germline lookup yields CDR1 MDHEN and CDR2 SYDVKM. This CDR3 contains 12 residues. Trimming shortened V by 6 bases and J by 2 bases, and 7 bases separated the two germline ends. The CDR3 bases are TGTGCCAGCAGCAGGGTAAACTATGGCTACACCTTC. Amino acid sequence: CASSRVNYGYTF.

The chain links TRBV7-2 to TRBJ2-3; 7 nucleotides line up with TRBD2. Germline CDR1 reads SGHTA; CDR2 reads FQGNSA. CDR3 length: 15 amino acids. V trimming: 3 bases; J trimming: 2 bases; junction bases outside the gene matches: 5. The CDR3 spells CASSFVAGPTDTQYF. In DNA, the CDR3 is TGTGCCAGCAGCTTCGTAGCGGGCCCCACAGATACGCAGTATTTT.

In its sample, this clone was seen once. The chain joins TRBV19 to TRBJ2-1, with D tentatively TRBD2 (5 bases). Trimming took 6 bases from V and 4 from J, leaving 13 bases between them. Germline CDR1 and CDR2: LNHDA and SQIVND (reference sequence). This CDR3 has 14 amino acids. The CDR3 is CASSQGGSYNEQFF. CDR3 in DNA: TGTGCCAGTAGCCAAGGAGGCAGTTACAATGAGCAGTTCTTC.

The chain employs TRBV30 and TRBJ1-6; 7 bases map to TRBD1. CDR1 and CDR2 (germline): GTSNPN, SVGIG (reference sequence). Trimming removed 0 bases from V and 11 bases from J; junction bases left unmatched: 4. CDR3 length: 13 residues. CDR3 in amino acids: CAWSVQGTTPLHF. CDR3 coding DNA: TGTGCCTGGAGTGTACAGGGGACTACACCCCTCCACTTT. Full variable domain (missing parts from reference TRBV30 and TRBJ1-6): SQTIHQWPATLVQPVGSPLSLECTVEGTSNPNLYWYRQAAGRGLQLLFYSVGIGQISSEVPQNLSASRPQDRQFILSSKKLLLSDSGFYLCAWSVQGTTPLHFGNGTRLTVT.

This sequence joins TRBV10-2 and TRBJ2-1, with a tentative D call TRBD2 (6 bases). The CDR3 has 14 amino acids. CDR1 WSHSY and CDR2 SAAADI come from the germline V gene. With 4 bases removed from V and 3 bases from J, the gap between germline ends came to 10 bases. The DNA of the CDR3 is TGCGCCAGCAGTGGATTAGCGGACTACAATGAGCAGTTCTTC. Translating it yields CASSGLADYNEQFF.

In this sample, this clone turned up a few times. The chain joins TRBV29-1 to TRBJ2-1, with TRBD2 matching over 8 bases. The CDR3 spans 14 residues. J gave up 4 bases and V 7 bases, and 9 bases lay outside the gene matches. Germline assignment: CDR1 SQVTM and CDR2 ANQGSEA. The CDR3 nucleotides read TGCAGCGGACCCGGGACTAGGTTGTACAATGAGCAGTTCTTC. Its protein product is CSGPGTRLYNEQFF.

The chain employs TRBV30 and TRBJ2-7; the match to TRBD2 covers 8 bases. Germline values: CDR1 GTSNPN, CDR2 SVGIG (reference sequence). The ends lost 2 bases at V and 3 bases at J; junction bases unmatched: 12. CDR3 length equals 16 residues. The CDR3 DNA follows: TGTGCCTGGAGTAGATCCCGGGTAGCGGGATTCTACGAGCAGTACTTC. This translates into CAWSRSRVAGFYEQYF.

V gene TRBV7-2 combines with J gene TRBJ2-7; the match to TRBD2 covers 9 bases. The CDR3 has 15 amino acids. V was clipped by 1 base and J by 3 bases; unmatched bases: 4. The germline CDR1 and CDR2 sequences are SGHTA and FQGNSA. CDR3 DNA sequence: TGTGCCAGCAGCTTAGGGGCTAGCGGGATCTACGAGCAGTACTTC. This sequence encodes CASSLGASGIYEQYF. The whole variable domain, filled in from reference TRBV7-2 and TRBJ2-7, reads GAGVSQSPSNKVTEKGKDVELRCDPISGHTALYWYRQSLGQGLEFLIYFQGNSAPDKSGLPSDRFSAERTGGSVSTLTIQRTQQEDSAVYLCASSLGASGIYEQYFGPGTRLTVT.

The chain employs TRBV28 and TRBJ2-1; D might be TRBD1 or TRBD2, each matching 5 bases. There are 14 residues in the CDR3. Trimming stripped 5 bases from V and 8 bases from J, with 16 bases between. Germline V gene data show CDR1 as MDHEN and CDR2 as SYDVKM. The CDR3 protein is CASSTGRAGDEQFF. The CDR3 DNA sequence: TGTGCCAGCAGTACGGGGCGGGCGGGCGATGAGCAGTTCTTC. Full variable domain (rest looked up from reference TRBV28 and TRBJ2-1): DVKVTQSSRYLVKRTGEKVFLECVQDMDHENMFWYRQDPGLGLRLIYFSYDVKMKEKGDIPEGYSVSREKKERFSLILESASTNQTSMYLCASSTGRAGDEQFFGPGTRLTVL.